This T cell receptor (beta chain) was documented in a study of T cells in Graves' hyperthyroidism and ophthalmopathy. The CDR3 is made up of 12 amino acids. Per germline, CDR1 SQVTM and CDR2 ANQGSEA. Trimming left V 3 bases short and J 0 bases short, with 5 bases between. RNA transcripts gave rise to amplified TCR beta CDR3 regions. The primer set for the first-round RT-PCR of the TCR CDR3 was HTBI. TCRdb used MiXCR to reprocess the multiplex PCR reads, holding one entry per CDR3 protein. The table has about 480,000 distinct CDR3 sequences, approximately 15% seen once. It was considered stable Graves' hyperthyroidism when ophthalmopathy did not progress within 18 months. Hyperthyroidism had been newly diagnosed in patients aged 18 to 65, and its duration was under 2 months. The table lists this clonotype with many counts.

Sequenced: blood. The V call is TRBV29-1, the J call TRBJ1-2; D is undetermined. This receptor was obtained from a young woman with Graves' hyperthyroidism. The CDR3 region has the DNA TGCAGCGTTGAGGCCCCTAACTATGGCTACACCTTC. Amino acid sequence: CSVEAPNYGYTF.